A selection of T cell receptor beta chains follows, all from one sample in a study of blood T cell repertoires in COVID-19. The data were produced by immunoSEQ multiplex PCR, yet TCRdb's version contains in-frame clones alone and is incomplete. The table records 210,000 or so clones, over 70% of them present only once. The material sequenced was peripheral blood. The source is a man aged 45-65 years with active or convalescent COVID-19. The CDR3 runs from the conserved cysteine through the conserved F or W. Each record gives: V gene, D gene, J gene, clone size, CDR3 protein, CDR3 DNA. A D gene is named only where the DNA matches it firmly. Clone size is not always given. Where it is, it says once, few, many or a class for expanded clones.

TRBV7-2	TRBD1	TRBJ1-3	NA	CASSSSPDRAGNTIYF	TGTGCCAGCAGCTCCTCCCCGGACAGGGCTGGAAACACCATATATTTT
TRBV28	NA	TRBJ1-1	NA	CASSSPPENTEAFF	TGTGCCAGCAGCTCCCCTCCAGAGAACACTGAAGCTTTCTTT
TRBV6-6	NA	TRBJ1-5	NA	CASRGGQGTIKGPQHF	TGTGCCAGCAGGGGGGGGCAGGGTACAATCAAGGGGCCCCAGCATTTT
TRBV5-3	NA	TRBJ1-2	NA	CARSFRGSGTF	TGTGCCAGAAGCTTCAGGGGCTCGGGGACCTTC
TRBV18	NA	TRBJ2-7	NA	CASSPTTYEQYF	TGTGCCAGCTCCCCAACTACCTACGAGCAGTACTTC
TRBV19	TRBD1	TRBJ1-3	NA	CASSPTGTAGNTIYF	TGTGCCAGTAGCCCGACCGGGACAGCTGGAAACACCATATATTTT
TRBV5-1	TRBD1	TRBJ2-7	NA	CASSLEGTGTYEQYF	TGCGCCAGCAGCTTGGAAGGGACAGGGACCTACGAGCAGTACTTC
TRBV19	NA	TRBJ1-4	NA	CASSLTGEKLFF	TGTGCCAGTAGTCTCACGGGTGAAAAACTGTTTTTT
TRBV5-4	TRBD1	TRBJ1-2	NA	CASSPANRGANYGYTF	TGTGCCAGCAGCCCAGCTAACAGGGGGGCTAACTATGGCTACACCTTC
TRBV28	TRBD1	TRBJ1-5	once	CASRATGGHQPQHF	TGTGCCAGCAGGGCGACAGGGGGCCATCAGCCCCAGCATTTT
TRBV5-1	NA	TRBJ1-1	NA	CASSLSTGYTEAFF	TGCGCCAGCAGCTTAAGTACAGGGTACACTGAAGCTTTCTTT
TRBV5-1	NA	TRBJ2-1	NA	CASSLDIGGEQFF	TGCGCCAGCAGCTTGGATATAGGCGGAGAGCAGTTCTTC
TRBV5-4	TRBD1	TRBJ1-4	NA	CASSRRDRETNEKLFF	TGTGCCAGCAGCCGCAGGGACAGGGAAACCAATGAAAAACTGTTTTTT
TRBV3-1/TRBV3-2	TRBD2	TRBJ2-5	NA	CASSQDLTSGQETQYF	TGTGCCAGCAGCCAAGATTTGACTAGCGGCCAAGAGACCCAGTACTTC
TRBV19	NA	TRBJ1-4	NA	CASSPDSKPNEKLFF	TGTGCCAGTAGCCCTGACAGTAAACCTAATGAAAAACTGTTTTTT
TRBV7-7	TRBD1	TRBJ1-1	once	CASSPHRDSLNTEAFF	TGTGCTAGCAGCCCACACCGGGACAGCTTGAACACTGAAGCTTTCTTT
TRBV19	NA	TRBJ2-6	NA	CASSIFPSGANVLTF	TGTGCCAGTAGTATCTTCCCCTCTGGGGCCAACGTCCTGACTTTC
TRBV27	NA	TRBJ1-4	NA	CASRRVRGMGEKLFF	TGTGCCAGCAGACGTGTTAGGGGGATGGGTGAAAAACTGTTTTTT
TRBV13	NA	TRBJ2-1	NA	CASSFSKGNEQFF	TGTGCCAGCAGCTTTTCCAAGGGGAATGAGCAGTTCTTC
TRBV27	TRBD2	TRBJ2-1	NA	CASSFFGREVTDEQFF	TGTGCCAGCAGTTTTTTCGGGCGGGAGGTTACCGATGAGCAGTTCTTC
TRBV5-6	TRBD1	TRBJ1-2	NA	CASSTDREQSGYTF	TGTGCCAGCAGCACGGACAGGGAACAGAGCGGCTACACCTTC
TRBV18	NA	TRBJ2-3	NA	CASAIKQGTSTDTQYF	TGTGCCAGCGCGATAAAACAGGGGACTAGCACAGATACGCAGTATTTT
TRBV20-1	NA	TRBJ1-5	NA	CSASIADNQPQHF	TGCAGTGCTAGTATTGCGGACAATCAGCCCCAGCATTTT
TRBV2	NA	TRBJ1-2	NA	CASSEALPLTVLNYGYTF	TGTGCCAGCAGTGAAGCGCTTCCCTTGACAGTTCTTAACTATGGCTACACCTTC
TRBV10-3	TRBD1	TRBJ2-7	NA	CAISGGTDSSYEQYF	TGTGCCATCAGTGGGGGGACAGACAGCTCCTACGAGCAGTACTTC
TRBV6-5	NA	TRBJ2-7	many	CASSSRLSYEQYF	TGTGCCAGCAGTTCTCGTCTGTCCTACGAGCAGTACTTC
TRBV6-5	NA	TRBJ2-7	NA	CASTKQGGPYEQYF	TGTGCCAGCACAAAACAGGGTGGCCCCTACGAGCAGTACTTC
TRBV5-1	NA	TRBJ1-4	NA	CAPRDEKLFF	TGCGCCCCCAGGGATGAAAAACTGTTTTTT
TRBV19	TRBD1	TRBJ1-6	NA	CASSTAGTANSPLHF	TGTGCCAGTAGTACTGCCGGGACAGCCAATTCACCCCTCCACTTT
TRBV6-5	TRBD1	TRBJ1-2	NA	CASSYRQGTIYGYTF	TGTGCCAGCAGTTATAGACAGGGGACGATCTATGGCTACACCTTC
TRBV18	NA	TRBJ1-2	NA	CASSPNLDSLNYGYTF	TGTGCCAGCTCACCAAACTTGGACAGCCTTAACTATGGCTACACCTTC
TRBV19	TRBD1	TRBJ1-2	NA	CASSTDRVDGYTF	TGTGCCAGTAGTACTGACAGGGTGGATGGCTACACCTTC
TRBV28	TRBD1	TRBJ1-5	NA	CASSPPDRDQPQHF	TGTGCCAGCAGTCCGCCCGACAGGGATCAGCCCCAGCATTTT
TRBV19	TRBD1	TRBJ2-7	NA	CASSPPGTGYEQYF	TGTGCCAGTAGTCCCCCCGGGACAGGCTACGAGCAGTACTTC
TRBV10-3	TRBD2	TRBJ2-5	NA	CAISQDPSSGGAMETQYF	TGTGCCATCAGTCAAGATCCATCTAGCGGGGGGGCGATGGAGACCCAGTACTTC
TRBV2	TRBD1	TRBJ1-5	NA	CASSDPLIHRGTAKNQPQHF	TGTGCCAGCAGTGACCCCTTAATTCATCGGGGGACAGCTAAGAATCAGCCCCAGCATTTT
TRBV3-1/TRBV3-2	NA	TRBJ1-1	NA	CVSSQAMNTEAFF	TGTGTCAGCAGCCAAGCAATGAACACTGAAGCTTTCTTT
TRBV5-4	TRBD1	TRBJ1-2	NA	CASLQQGGAHGYTF	TGTGCCAGTCTGCAACAGGGGGGGGCCCATGGCTACACCTTC
TRBV9	TRBD1	TRBJ2-1	once	CASSAPRQGPSYNEQFF	TGTGCCAGCAGCGCGCCCCGACAGGGTCCCTCCTACAATGAGCAGTTCTTC
TRBV15	NA	TRBJ2-1	NA	CATSMGGGRYNEQFF	TGTGCCACCAGCATGGGGGGGGGCCGCTACAATGAGCAGTTCTTC
TRBV2	NA	TRBJ1-5	few	CASHPWPPHSNQPQHF	TGTGCCAGCCATCCTTGGCCCCCACATAGCAATCAGCCCCAGCATTTT
TRBV4-1	NA	TRBJ2-5	NA	CASSQGAVWETQYF	TGCGCCAGCAGCCAAGGAGCGGTTTGGGAGACCCAGTACTTC
TRBV9	TRBD1	TRBJ1-2	NA	CASSVEGQGSYGYTF	TGTGCCAGCAGCGTAGAGGGACAGGGAAGCTATGGCTACACCTTC
TRBV5-1	NA	TRBJ2-3	NA	CASSFAGRTDTQYF	TGCGCCAGCAGCTTTGCGGGGCGCACAGATACGCAGTATTTT
TRBV2	TRBD1	TRBJ1-2	NA	CASIYAGGYGYTF	TGTGCCAGCATTTATGCAGGGGGCTATGGCTACACCTTC
TRBV28	NA	TRBJ1-1	NA	CATLGTWALQAFF	TGTGCCACCCTCGGAACCTGGGCCTTACAGGCTTTCTTT